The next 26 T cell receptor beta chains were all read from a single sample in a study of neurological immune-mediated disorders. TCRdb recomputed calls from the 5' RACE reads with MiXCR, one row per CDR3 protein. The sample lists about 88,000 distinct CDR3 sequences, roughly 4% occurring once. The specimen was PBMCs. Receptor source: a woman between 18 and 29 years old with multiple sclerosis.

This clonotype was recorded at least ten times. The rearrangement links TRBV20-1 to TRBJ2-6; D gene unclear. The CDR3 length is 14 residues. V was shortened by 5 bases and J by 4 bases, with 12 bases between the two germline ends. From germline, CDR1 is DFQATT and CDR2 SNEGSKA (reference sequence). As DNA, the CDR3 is TGCAGTGCTGATCGGAGCTCCGGGGCCAACGTCCTGACTTTC. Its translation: CSADRSSGANVLTF.

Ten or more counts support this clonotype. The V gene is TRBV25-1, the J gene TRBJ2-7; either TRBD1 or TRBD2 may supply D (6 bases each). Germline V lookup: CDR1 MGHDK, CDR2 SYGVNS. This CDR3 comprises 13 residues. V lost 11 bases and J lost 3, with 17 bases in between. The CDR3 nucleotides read TGTGCCTGGTCGGGGGCGATGGGCTACGAGCAGTACTTC. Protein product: CAWSGAMGYEQYF.

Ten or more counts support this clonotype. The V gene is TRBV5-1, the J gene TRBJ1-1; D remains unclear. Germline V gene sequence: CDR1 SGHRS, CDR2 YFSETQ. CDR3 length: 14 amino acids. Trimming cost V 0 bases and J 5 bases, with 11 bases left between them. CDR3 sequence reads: CASSLGFVETEAFF. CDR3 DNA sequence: TGCGCCAGCAGCTTGGGTTTCGTCGAGACTGAAGCTTTCTTT. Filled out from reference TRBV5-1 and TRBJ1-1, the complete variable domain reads KAGVTQTPRYLIKTRGQQVTLSCSPISGHRSVSWYQQTPGQGLQFLFEYFSETQRNKGNFPGRFSGRQFSNSRSEMNVSTLELGDSALYLCASSLGFVETEAFFGQGTRLTVV.

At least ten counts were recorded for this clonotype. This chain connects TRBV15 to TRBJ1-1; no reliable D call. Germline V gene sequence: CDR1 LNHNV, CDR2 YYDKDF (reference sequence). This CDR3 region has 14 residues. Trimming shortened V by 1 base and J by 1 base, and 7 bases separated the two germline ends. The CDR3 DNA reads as TGTGCCACCAGCAGAGTTGGGGAGAACACTGAAGCTTTCTTT. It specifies CATSRVGENTEAFF. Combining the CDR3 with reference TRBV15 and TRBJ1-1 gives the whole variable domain DAMVIQNPRYQVTQFGKPVTLSCSQTLNHNVMYWYQQKSSQAPKLLFHYYDKDFNNEADTPDNFQSRRPNTSFCFLDIRSPGLGDTAMYLCATSRVGENTEAFFGQGTRLTVV.

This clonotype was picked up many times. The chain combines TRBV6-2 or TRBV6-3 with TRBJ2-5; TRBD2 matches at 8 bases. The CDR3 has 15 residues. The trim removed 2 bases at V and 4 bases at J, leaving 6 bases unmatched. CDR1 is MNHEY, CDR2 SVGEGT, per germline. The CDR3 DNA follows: TGTGCCAGCAGTTACCGGGGGGGGCCCGGAGAGACCCAGTACTTC. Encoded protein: CASSYRGGPGETQYF.

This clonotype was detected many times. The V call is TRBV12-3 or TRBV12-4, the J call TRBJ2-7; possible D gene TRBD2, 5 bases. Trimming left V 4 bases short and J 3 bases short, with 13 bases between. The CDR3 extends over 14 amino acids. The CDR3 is CASSSPAGVYEQYF. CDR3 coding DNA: TGTGCCAGCAGTTCCCCAGCCGGGGTCTACGAGCAGTACTTC.

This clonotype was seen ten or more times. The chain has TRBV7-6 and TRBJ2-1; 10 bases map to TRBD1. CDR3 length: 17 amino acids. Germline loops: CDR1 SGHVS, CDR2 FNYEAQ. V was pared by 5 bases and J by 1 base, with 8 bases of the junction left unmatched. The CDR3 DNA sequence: TGTGCCAGCAGCCCTCGGGACAGGGGATTTTCCTACAATGAGCAGTTCTTC. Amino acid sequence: CASSPRDRGFSYNEQFF.

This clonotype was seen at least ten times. The CDR3 nucleotides are TGTGCCAGCAGCTTCCGAGAGACCTCGAACACCGGGGAGCTGTTTTTT. Its translation is CASSFRETSNTGELFF. The genes are TRBV5-6 and TRBJ2-2; no clear D. V lost 2 bases and J lost 0, with 11 bases in between. Germline CDR1 SGHDT, CDR2 YYEEEE. The CDR3 has 16 residues. Filled out from reference TRBV5-6 and TRBJ2-2, the complete variable domain reads DAGVTQSPTHLIKTRGQQVTLRCSPKSGHDTVSWYQQALGQGPQFIFQYYEEEERQRGNFPDRFSGHQFPNYSSELNVNALLLGDSALYLCASSFRETSNTGELFFGEGSRLTVL.

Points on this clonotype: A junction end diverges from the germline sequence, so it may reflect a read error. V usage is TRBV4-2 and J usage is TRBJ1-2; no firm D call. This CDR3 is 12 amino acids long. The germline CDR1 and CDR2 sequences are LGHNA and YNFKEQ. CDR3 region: CDSSKDLYGYTF. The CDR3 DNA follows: TGTGACAGCAGCAAAGATTTGTATGGCTACACCTTC.

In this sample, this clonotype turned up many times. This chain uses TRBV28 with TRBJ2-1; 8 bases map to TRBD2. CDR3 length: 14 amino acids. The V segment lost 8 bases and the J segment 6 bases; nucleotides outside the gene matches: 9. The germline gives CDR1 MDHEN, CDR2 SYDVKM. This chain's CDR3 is CASAYISGANEQFF. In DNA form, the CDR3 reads TGTGCCAGCGCCTACATTAGCGGGGCCAATGAGCAGTTCTTC.

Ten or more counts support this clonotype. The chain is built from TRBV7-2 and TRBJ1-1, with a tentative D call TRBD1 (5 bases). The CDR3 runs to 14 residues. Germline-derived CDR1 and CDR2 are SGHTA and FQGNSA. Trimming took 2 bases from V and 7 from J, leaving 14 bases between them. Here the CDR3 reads CASSLNLAGLEAFF. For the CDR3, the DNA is TGTGCCAGCAGCTTAAACCTGGCGGGACTTGAAGCTTTCTTT.

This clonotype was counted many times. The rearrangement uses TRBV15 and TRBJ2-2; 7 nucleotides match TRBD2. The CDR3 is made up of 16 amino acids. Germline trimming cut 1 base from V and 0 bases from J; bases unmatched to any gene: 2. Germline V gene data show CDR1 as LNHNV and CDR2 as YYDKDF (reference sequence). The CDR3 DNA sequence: TGTGCCACCAGCAGAGGGGAGGGAACGAACACCGGGGAGCTGTTTTTT. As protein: CATSRGEGTNTGELFF.

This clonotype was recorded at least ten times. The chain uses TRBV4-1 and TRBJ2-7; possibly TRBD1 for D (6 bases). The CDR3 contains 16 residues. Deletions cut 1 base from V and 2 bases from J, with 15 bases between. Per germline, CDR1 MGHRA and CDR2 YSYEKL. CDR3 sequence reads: CASSQVFRGGAYEQYF. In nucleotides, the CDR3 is TGCGCCAGCAGCCAAGTGTTTAGAGGGGGAGCCTACGAGCAGTACTTC.

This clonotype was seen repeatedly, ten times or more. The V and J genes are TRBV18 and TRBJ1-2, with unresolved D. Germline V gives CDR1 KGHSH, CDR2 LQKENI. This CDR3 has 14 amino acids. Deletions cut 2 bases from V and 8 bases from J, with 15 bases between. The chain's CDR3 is CASSPSSGRWGYTF. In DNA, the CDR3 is TGTGCCAGCTCACCATCTTCCGGACGCTGGGGCTACACCTTC.

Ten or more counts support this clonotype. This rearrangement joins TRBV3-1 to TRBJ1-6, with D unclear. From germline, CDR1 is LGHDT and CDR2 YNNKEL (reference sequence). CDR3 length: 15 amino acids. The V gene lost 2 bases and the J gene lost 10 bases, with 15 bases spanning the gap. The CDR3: CASSQSPGLWSPLHF. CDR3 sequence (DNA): TGTGCCAGCAGCCAATCTCCGGGTTTATGGTCACCCCTCCACTTT. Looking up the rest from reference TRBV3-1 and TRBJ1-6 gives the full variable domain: DTAVSQTPKYLVTQMGNDKSIKCEQNLGHDTMYWYKQDSKKFLKIMFSYNNKELIINETVPNRFSPKSPDKAHLNLHINSLELGDSAVYFCASSQSPGLWSPLHFGNGTRLTVT.

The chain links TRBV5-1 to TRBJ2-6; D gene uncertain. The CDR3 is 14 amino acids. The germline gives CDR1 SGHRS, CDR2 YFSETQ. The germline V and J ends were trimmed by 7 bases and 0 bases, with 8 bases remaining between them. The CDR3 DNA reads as TGCGCCAGCGGTGTCTACTCTGGGGCCAACGTCCTGACTTTC. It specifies CASGVYSGANVLTF. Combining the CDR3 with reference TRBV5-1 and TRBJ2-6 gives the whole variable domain KAGVTQTPRYLIKTRGQQVTLSCSPISGHRSVSWYQQTPGQGLQFLFEYFSETQRNKGNFPGRFSGRQFSNSRSEMNVSTLELGDSALYLCASGVYSGANVLTFGAGSRLTVL.

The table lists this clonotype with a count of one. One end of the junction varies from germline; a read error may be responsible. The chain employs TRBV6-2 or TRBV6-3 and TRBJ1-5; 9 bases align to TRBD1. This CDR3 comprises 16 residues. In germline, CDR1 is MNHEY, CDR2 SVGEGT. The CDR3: CASSYSAGQGSKTQNF. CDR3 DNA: TGTGCCAGCAGTTACTCTGCGGGACAGGGATCTAAGACCCAGAATTTT.

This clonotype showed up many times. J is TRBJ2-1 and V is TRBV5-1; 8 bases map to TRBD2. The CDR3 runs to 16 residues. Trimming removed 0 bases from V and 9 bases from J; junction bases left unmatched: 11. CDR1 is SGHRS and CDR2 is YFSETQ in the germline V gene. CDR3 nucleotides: TGCGCCAGCAGCTTGGTCGGGAGCGGGAGACTACCTGAGCAGTTCTTC. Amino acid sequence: CASSLVGSGRLPEQFF.

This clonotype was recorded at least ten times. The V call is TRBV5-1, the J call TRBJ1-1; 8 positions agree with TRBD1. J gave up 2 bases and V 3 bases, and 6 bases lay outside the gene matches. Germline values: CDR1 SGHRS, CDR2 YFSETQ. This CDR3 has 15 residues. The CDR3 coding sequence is TGCGCCAGCAGCTATCGGACAGGGTTTAACACTGAAGCTTTCTTT. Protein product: CASSYRTGFNTEAFF. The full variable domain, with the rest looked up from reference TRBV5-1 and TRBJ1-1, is KAGVTQTPRYLIKTRGQQVTLSCSPISGHRSVSWYQQTPGQGLQFLFEYFSETQRNKGNFPGRFSGRQFSNSRSEMNVSTLELGDSALYLCASSYRTGFNTEAFFGQGTRLTVV.

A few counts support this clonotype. CDR3 DNA sequence: TGTGCCAGCAAGTCCCTCAGGGGTAATTCACCCCTCCACTTT. It translates to CASKSLRGNSPLHF. This sequence joins TRBV6-5 and TRBJ1-6; perhaps TRBD1 as D (6 bases). V was clipped by 7 bases and J by 6 bases, with 13 bases between them. This CDR3 spans 14 amino acids. From germline, CDR1 is MNHEY and CDR2 SVGAGI.

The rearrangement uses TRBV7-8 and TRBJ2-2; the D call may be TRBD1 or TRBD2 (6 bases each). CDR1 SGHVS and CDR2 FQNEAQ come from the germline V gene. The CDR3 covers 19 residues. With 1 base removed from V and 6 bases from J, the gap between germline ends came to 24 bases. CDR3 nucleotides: TGTGCCAGCAGCTTAGTAGGGACACTTAGCGGCCCCAACGCCGGGGAGCTGTTTTTT. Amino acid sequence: CASSLVGTLSGPNAGELFF.

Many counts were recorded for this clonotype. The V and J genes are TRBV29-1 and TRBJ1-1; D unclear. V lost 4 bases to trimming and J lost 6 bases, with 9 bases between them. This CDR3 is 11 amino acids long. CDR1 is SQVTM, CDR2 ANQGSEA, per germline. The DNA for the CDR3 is TGCAGCGTTGTCTTCGGGGCTGAAGCTTTCTTT. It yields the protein CSVVFGAEAFF.

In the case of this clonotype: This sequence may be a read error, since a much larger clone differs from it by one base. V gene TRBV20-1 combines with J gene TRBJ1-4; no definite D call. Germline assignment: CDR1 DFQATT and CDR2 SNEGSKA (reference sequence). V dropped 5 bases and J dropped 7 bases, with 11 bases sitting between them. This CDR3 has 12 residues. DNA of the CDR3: TGCAGTGCTGGAAAAGCTAGTGAAAAACTGTTTTTT. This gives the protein CSAGKASEKLFF.

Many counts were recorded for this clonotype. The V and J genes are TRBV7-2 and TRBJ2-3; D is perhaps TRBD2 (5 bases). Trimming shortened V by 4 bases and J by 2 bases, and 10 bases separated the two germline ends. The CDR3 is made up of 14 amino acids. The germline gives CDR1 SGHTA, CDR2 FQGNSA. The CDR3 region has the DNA TGTGCCAGCAGCTGGGGAGAGTTCACAGATACGCAGTATTTT. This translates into CASSWGEFTDTQYF.

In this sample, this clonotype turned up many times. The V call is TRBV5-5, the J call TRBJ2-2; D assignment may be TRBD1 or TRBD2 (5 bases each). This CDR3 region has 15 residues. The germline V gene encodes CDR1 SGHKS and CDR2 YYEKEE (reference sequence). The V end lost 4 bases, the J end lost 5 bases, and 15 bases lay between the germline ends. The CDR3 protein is CASSRDGPRTGELFF. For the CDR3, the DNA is TGTGCCAGCAGCCGGGACGGCCCGAGGACCGGGGAGCTGTTTTTT.

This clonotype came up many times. CDR3 nucleotides: TGCGCCAGCAGCTGGACTAGCGGGGGCGCAGATACGCAGTATTTT. Translating gives CASSWTSGGADTQYF. The gene calls are TRBV5-1 and TRBJ2-3; 13 bases align to TRBD2. The germline CDR1 and CDR2 sequences are SGHRS and YFSETQ. The junction had 2 bases not matched to a gene; V was cut back by 3 bases and J by 4 bases. This CDR3 is built from 15 residues.